This T cell receptor (beta chain) was found in a study of patients and donors after allogeneic stem cell transplantation. This clonotype was observed at least ten times. The CDR3 consists of 14 residues. V was trimmed by 0 bases and J by 9 bases, leaving 12 bases between them. In germline, CDR1 is SGHTA, CDR2 FQGTGA. In TCRdb, the RT-PCR reads were re-called with MiXCR into one record per CDR3 protein. The table shows about 230,000 distinct CDR3 sequences, with roughly 15% occurring only once. Sample: blood, either unsorted or a sorted T cell fraction (not recorded which). The TCR sequence derives from a human donor who was either an allogeneic HSCT recipient or a stem cell or donor lymphocyte infusion donor (not recorded which). It is not recorded whose cells these are; they may come from a transplant donor. The chain joins TRBV7-3 to TRBJ2-1; possible D gene TRBD1, 6 bases. The CDR3 spells CASSLTGFRGEQFF. In DNA, the CDR3 is TGTGCCAGCAGCTTAACCGGTTTCAGGGGTGAGCAGTTCTTC.